This TCR beta chain was identified in a study of cytomegalovirus exposure and HLA in healthy donors. 60 Vbeta and 13 Jbeta primers were used in PCR. Libraries were prepared by immunoSEQ multiplex PCR; TCRdb keeps only in-frame clonotypes and omits some of them. The table has some 150,000 clones, under 80% seen once. Study-wide results and limits: Within an earlier analysis, most TCR beta V segments proved productive either about 90% or about 30% of the time. A later analysis reportedly found that, within productive TCRs, an Asian-associated ancestry cluster had fewer N-insertions than the mean observed across the roughly 700 donors.

Comments on this clone: Its target is unknown.

Likely unrecorded immune exposures existed in these nominally healthy donors. The J segment lost 0 bases and the V segment lost 4 bases, leaving 4 bases of the junction unmatched. From germline, CDR1 is SGHRS and CDR2 YFSETQ. The CDR3 is 15 residues long. The chain couples TRBV5-1 to TRBJ2-3; TRBD1 matches 8 bases. The sequenced sample was PBMCs. The source is a middle-aged man in good health and CMV-seronegative. The CDR3 DNA follows: TGCGCCAGCAGCACCGGACAGGGCAGCACAGATACGCAGTATTTT. Amino acid sequence: CASSTGQGSTDTQYF.